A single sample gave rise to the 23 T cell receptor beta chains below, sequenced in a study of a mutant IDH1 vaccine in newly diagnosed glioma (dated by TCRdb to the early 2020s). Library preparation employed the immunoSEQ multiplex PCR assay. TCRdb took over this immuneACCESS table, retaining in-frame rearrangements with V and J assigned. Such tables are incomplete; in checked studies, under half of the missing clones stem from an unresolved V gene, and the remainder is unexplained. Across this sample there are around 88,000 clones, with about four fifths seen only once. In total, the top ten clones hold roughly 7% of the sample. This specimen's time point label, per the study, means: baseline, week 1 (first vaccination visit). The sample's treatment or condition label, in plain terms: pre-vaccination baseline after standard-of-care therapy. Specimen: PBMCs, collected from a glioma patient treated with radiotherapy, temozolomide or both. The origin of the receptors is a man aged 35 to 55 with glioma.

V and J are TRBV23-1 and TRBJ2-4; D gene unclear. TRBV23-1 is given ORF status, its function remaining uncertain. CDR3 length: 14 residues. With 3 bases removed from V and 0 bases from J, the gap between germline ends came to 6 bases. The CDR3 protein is CASSQRLAKNIQYF. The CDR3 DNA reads TGCGCCAGCAGTCAGAGGCTAGCCAAAAACATTCAGTACTTC.

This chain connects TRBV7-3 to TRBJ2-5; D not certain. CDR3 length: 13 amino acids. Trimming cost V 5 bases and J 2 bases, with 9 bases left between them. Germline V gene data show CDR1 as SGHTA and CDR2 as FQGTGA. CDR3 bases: TGTGCCAGCAGCCCTGGGCGGCAAGAGACCCAGTACTTC. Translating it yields CASSPGRQETQYF.

CDR3 bases: TGTGCCAGTAGTATAGACCGACGCCTAGCGGGGTCCTACAATGAGCAGTTCTTC. Protein product: CASSIDRRLAGSYNEQFF. The chain has TRBV19 and TRBJ2-1; the match to TRBD2 covers 9 bases. V trimming: 0 bases; J trimming: 1 base; junction bases outside the gene matches: 7. CDR1 is LNHDA, CDR2 SQIVND, per germline (reference sequence). The CDR3 contains 18 residues. Complete variable domain (other parts from reference TRBV19 and TRBJ2-1): DGGITQSPKYLFRKEGQNVTLSCEQNLNHDAMYWYRQDPGQGLRLIYYSQIVNDFQKGDIAEGYSVSREKKESFPLTVTSAQKNPTAFYLCASSIDRRLAGSYNEQFFGPGTRLTVL.

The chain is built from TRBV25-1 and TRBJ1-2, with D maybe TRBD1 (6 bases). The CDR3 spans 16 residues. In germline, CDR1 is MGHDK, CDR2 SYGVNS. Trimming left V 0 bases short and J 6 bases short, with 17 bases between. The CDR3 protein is CASSEYPNDRLDGYTF. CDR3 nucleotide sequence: TGTGCCAGCAGTGAATATCCCAACGACAGGTTGGATGGCTACACCTTC.

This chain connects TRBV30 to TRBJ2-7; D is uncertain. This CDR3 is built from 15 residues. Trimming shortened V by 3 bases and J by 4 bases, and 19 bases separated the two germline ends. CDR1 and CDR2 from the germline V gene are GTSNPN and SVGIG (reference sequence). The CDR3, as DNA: TGTGCCTGGAGCCCCCTTGTGGGGTGGACGTACGAGCAGTACTTC. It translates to CAWSPLVGWTYEQYF.

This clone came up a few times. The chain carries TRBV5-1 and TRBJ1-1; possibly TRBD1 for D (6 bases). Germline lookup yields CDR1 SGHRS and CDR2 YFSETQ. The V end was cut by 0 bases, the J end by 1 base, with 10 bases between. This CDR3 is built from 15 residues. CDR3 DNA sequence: TGCGCCAGCAGCTTGGAGGGGGGCGCGAACACTGAAGCTTTCTTT. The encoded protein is CASSLEGGANTEAFF.

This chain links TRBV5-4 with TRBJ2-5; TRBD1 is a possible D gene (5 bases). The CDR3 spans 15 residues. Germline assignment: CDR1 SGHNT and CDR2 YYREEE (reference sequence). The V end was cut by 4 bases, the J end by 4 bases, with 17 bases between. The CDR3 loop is CASSDTGPWGETQYF. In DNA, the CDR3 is TGTGCCAGCAGCGATACAGGCCCTTGGGGAGAGACCCAGTACTTC.

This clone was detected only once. For the CDR3, the DNA is TGCGCCAGCAGCCAAGCCCCCAGGGGGGACAGCAATCAGCCCCAGCATTTT. Its translation: CASSQAPRGDSNQPQHF. This rearrangement joins TRBV4-3 to TRBJ1-5; 7 nucleotides agree with TRBD1. Germline trimming cut 1 base from V and 1 base from J; bases unmatched to any gene: 7. The CDR3 is made up of 17 amino acids. In germline, CDR1 is LGHNA, CDR2 YSLEER.

In DNA form, the CDR3 reads TGTGCCAGCAAGCGGGGGGGTGTCACAGATACGCAGTATTTT. Translating it yields CASKRGGVTDTQYF. J is TRBJ2-3 and V is TRBV7-2, with 10 bases that match TRBD2. The CDR3 runs 14 residues. The germline gives CDR1 SGHTA, CDR2 FQGNSA. Trimming removed 7 bases from V and 2 bases from J; junction bases left unmatched: 3.

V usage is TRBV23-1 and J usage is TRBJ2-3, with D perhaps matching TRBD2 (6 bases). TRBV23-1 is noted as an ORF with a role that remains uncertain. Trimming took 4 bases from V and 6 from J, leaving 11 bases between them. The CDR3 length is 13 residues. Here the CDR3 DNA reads TGCGCCAGCAGTCTGGAGGGATCGGATACGCAGTATTTT. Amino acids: CASSLEGSDTQYF.

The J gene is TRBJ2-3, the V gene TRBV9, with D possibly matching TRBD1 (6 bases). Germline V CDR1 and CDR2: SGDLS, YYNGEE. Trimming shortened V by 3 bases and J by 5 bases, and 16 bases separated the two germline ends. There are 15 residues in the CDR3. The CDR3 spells CASSEGHGRGDTQYF. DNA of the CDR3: TGTGCCAGCAGCGAGGGACATGGGCGTGGAGATACGCAGTATTTT.

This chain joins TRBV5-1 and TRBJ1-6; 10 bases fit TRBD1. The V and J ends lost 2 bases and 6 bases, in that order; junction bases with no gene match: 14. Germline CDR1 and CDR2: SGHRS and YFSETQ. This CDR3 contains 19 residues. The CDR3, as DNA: TGCGCCAGCAGCTTTGGGCCTGGGGACAGGGGAAGGGGTAATTCACCCCTCCACTTT. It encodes CASSFGPGDRGRGNSPLHF.

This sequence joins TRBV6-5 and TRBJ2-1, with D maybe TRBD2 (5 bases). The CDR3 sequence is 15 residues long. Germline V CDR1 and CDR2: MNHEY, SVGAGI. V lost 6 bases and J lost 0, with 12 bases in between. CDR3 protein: CASRLRGLSYNEQFF. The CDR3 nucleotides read TGTGCCAGCAGGTTGAGAGGGCTCTCCTACAATGAGCAGTTCTTC.

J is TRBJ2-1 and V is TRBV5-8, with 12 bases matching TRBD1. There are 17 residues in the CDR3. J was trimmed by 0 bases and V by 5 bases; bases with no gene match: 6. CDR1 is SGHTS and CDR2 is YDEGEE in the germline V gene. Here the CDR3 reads CASSLGQGAGSYNEQFF. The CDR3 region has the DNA TGTGCCAGCAGTCTGGGACAGGGGGCGGGCTCCTACAATGAGCAGTTCTTC.

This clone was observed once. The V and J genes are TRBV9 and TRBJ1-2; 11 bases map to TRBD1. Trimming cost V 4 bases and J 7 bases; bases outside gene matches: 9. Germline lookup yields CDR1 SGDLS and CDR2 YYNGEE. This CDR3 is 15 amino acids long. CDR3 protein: CASSLRTGGNGGYTF. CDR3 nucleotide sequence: TGTGCCAGCAGCCTACGGACAGGGGGCAACGGTGGCTACACCTTC.

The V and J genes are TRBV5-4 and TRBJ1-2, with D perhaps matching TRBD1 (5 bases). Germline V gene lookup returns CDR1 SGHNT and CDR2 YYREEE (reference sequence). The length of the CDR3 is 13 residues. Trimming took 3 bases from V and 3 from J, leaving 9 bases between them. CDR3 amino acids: CASSSGTDYGYTF. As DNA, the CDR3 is TGTGCCAGCAGCTCCGGGACGGACTATGGCTACACCTTC.

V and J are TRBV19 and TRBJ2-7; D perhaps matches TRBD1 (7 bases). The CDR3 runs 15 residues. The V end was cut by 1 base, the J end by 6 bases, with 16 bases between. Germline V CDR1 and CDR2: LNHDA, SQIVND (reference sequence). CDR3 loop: CASSIVAGGTVEQYF. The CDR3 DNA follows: TGTGCCAGTAGTATAGTGGCAGGGGGGACCGTCGAGCAGTACTTC.

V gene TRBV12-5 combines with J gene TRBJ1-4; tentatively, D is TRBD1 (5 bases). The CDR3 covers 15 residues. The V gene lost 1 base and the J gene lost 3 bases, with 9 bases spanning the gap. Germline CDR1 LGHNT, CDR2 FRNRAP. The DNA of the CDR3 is TGTGCTAGTGGTTTGGGGGACCCTTCTAATGAAAAACTGTTTTTT. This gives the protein CASGLGDPSNEKLFF.

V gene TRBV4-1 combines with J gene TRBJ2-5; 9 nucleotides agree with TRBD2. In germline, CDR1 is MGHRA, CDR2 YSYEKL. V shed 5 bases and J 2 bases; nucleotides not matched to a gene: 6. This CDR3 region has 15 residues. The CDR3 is CASSVTSGVQETQYF. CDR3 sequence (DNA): TGCGCCAGCAGCGTGACTAGCGGAGTGCAAGAGACCCAGTACTTC.

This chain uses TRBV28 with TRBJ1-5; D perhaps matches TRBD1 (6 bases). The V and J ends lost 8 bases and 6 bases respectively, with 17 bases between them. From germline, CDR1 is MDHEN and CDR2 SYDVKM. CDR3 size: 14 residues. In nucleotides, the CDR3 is TGTGCCAGCGGAGAGGGGGGACCGGGTCAGCCCCAGCATTTT. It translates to CASGEGGPGQPQHF.

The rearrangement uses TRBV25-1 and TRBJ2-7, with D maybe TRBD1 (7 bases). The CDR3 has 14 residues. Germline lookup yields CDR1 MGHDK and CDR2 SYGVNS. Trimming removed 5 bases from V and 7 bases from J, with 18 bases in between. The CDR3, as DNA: TGTGCCAGCAGTCCCTCACCCAGGGGGAGGGAGCAGTACTTC. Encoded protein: CASSPSPRGREQYF.

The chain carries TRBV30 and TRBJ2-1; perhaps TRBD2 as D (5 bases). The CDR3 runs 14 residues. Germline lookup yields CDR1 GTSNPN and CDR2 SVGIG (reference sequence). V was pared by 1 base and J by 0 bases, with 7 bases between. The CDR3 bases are TGTGCCTGGAGTGCGGGATACTCCTACAATGAGCAGTTCTTC. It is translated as CAWSAGYSYNEQFF. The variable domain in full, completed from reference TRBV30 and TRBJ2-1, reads SQTIHQWPATLVQPVGSPLSLECTVEGTSNPNLYWYRQAAGRGLQLLFYSVGIGQISSEVPQNLSASRPQDRQFILSSKKLLLSDSGFYLCAWSAGYSYNEQFFGPGTRLTVL.

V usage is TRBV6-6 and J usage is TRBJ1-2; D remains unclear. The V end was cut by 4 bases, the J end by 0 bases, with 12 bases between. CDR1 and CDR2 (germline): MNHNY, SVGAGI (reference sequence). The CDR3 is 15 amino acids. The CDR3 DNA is TGTGCCAGCAGTTCCGCCCTAACCGCTAACTATGGCTACACCTTC. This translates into CASSSALTANYGYTF.